Shown below are 27 T cell receptor beta chains from a single sample sequenced in a study of STAT5B mutations in CD4+ large granular lymphocyte leukemia. Data came from immunoSEQ multiplex PCR; TCRdb stores just in-frame clones and leaves some out. The profile covers 35,000 or so clones, with about 90% appearing a single time and about 3.2% taken by the ten largest. Sequences were obtained from CD4+ T cells from blood buffy coats. Source of these receptors: a human donor in good health.

The genes are TRBV6-5 and TRBJ2-1; 7 nucleotides line up with TRBD2. CDR3 length: 15 amino acids. Losses at the gene ends were 0 bases for V and 6 bases for J; bases not matched to a gene: 5. Germline V gives CDR1 MNHEY, CDR2 SVGAGI. The CDR3 DNA is TGTGCCAGCAGTTACTCGCGGGACTACCCCAATGAGCAGTTCTTC. Protein product: CASSYSRDYPNEQFF.

This chain connects TRBV6-6 to TRBJ1-1, with D possibly being TRBD1 (5 bases). Germline assignment: CDR1 MNHNY and CDR2 SVGAGI (reference sequence). This CDR3 contains 14 residues. Trimming took 8 bases from V and 1 from J, leaving 14 bases between them. CDR3 sequence (DNA): TGTGCCAGCTGCTCAACTCAGGGGAACACTGAAGCTTTCTTT. Its protein product is CASCSTQGNTEAFF.

V and J are TRBV18 and TRBJ1-5; TRBD1 aligns across 7 bases. The CDR3 totals 17 residues. Germline V gene data show CDR1 as KGHSH and CDR2 as LQKENI. With V trimmed by 0 bases and J by 2 bases, 7 bases remained unmatched. The CDR3 coding sequence is TGTGCCAGCTCACCACCGTCACAGGGGTCGGGCAATCAGCCCCAGCATTTT. Encoded protein: CASSPPSQGSGNQPQHF.

This clone was observed once. The chain links TRBV7-9 to TRBJ2-1; 10 bases fit TRBD2. The CDR3 runs 17 residues. V lost 5 bases and J lost 8; bases outside the gene matches: 15. Per germline, CDR1 SEHNR and CDR2 FQNEAQ (reference sequence). The chain's CDR3 is CASSMAMLAGAIDEQFF. As DNA, the CDR3 is TGTGCCAGCAGCATGGCTATGCTAGCGGGAGCAATCGATGAGCAGTTCTTC.

The chain has TRBV9 and TRBJ2-2, with TRBD2 identical over 7 bases. CDR1 SGDLS and CDR2 YYNGEE come from the germline V gene. The CDR3 spans 17 residues. With 3 bases clipped from V and 4 bases from J, the junction kept 12 bases outside the gene matches. The CDR3 loop reads CASSAPGGSETTGELFF. CDR3 in DNA: TGTGCCAGCAGCGCGCCGGGCGGGAGCGAAACCACCGGGGAGCTGTTTTTT.

The chain carries TRBV19 and TRBJ1-5; maybe TRBD1 (5 bases). This CDR3 contains 15 residues. The germline CDR1 and CDR2 sequences are LNHDA and SQIVND (reference sequence). With 7 bases removed from V and 0 bases from J, the gap between germline ends came to 13 bases. CDR3 DNA sequence: TGTGCCAGTAATCTGGGACCGTATAGCAATCAGCCCCAGCATTTT. The encoded protein is CASNLGPYSNQPQHF. The entire variable domain, with the rest obtained from reference TRBV19 and TRBJ1-5, is as follows: DGGITQSPKYLFRKEGQNVTLSCEQNLNHDAMYWYRQDPGQGLRLIYYSQIVNDFQKGDIAEGYSVSREKKESFPLTVTSAQKNPTAFYLCASNLGPYSNQPQHFGDGTRLSIL.

The chain is built from TRBV6-1 and TRBJ1-1; D unclear. Trimming took 4 bases from V and 4 from J, leaving 7 bases between them. Germline V gene lookup returns CDR1 MNHNS and CDR2 SASEGT. The CDR3 length is 12 residues. CDR3: CASSVSFTEAFF. DNA for the CDR3: TGTGCCAGCAGTGTATCTTTCACTGAAGCTTTCTTT.

This clone was detected once. The chain recombines TRBV6-5 with TRBJ2-7, with TRBD1 identical over 9 bases. Per the germline V gene, CDR1 is MNHEY and CDR2 is SVGAGI. V gave up 5 bases and J gave up 4 bases; unmatched junction bases: 6. The CDR3 length is 14 residues. CDR3 in DNA: TGTGCCAGCAGTAAGGACAGGGGTCAGTACGAGCAGTACTTC. Protein sequence: CASSKDRGQYEQYF.

For the CDR3, the DNA is TGCAGCGTTTCCGCTAGGACAGGTGGACAACAACCTGGAAACACCATATATTTT. Translation gives CSVSARTGGQQPGNTIYF. The gene calls are TRBV29-1 and TRBJ1-3; 7 bases are a match to TRBD1. The CDR3 totals 18 residues. Germline V gene sequence: CDR1 SQVTM, CDR2 ANQGSEA. V trimming: 5 bases; J trimming: 2 bases; junction bases outside the gene matches: 18.

The chain links TRBV9 to TRBJ2-7; D assignment may be TRBD1 or TRBD2 (6 bases each). Germline V lookup: CDR1 SGDLS, CDR2 YYNGEE. V dropped 0 bases and J dropped 2 bases, with 9 bases sitting between them. CDR3 size: 14 residues. CDR3 sequence reads: CASSVGGAPYEQYF. DNA for the CDR3: TGTGCCAGCAGCGTAGGGGGGGCCCCCTACGAGCAGTACTTC.

The J gene is TRBJ2-7, the V gene TRBV6-6; the match to TRBD2 covers 13 bases. Germline-derived CDR1 and CDR2 are MNHNY and SVGAGI (reference sequence). The CDR3 has 15 residues. V gave up 6 bases and J gave up 4 bases; unmatched junction bases: 6. The CDR3 bases are TGTGCCAGCAGGCCGGGGACTAGCGGGAAGTACGAGCAGTACTTC. It codes for CASRPGTSGKYEQYF.

The chain is built from TRBV6-6 and TRBJ1-5; the match to TRBD1 covers 7 bases. Germline V gene lookup returns CDR1 MNHNY and CDR2 SVGAGI (reference sequence). The CDR3 length is 14 residues. The ends lost 8 bases at V and 7 bases at J; junction bases unmatched: 11. The CDR3 loop reads CASGKGGGGQPQHF. The DNA for the CDR3 is TGTGCCAGCGGCAAAGGGGGCGGGGGCCAGCCCCAGCATTTT.

The chain employs TRBV19 and TRBJ1-2; the D gene is possibly TRBD1 (6 bases). The V end was cut by 3 bases, the J end by 6 bases, with 23 bases between. Looked up from germline, CDR1 is LNHDA and CDR2 is SQIVND (reference sequence). The CDR3 covers 17 residues. The CDR3 region has the DNA TGTGCCAGTAGTATTGGTTTAGGCTCGGGGGGCGACAATGGCTACACCTTC. Protein sequence: CASSIGLGSGGDNGYTF.

The chain carries TRBV19 and TRBJ2-7; the D gene is possibly TRBD1 (6 bases). The germline V gene encodes CDR1 LNHDA and CDR2 SQIVND (reference sequence). Trimming cost V 1 base and J 2 bases, with 12 bases left between them. This CDR3 is 15 amino acids long. The CDR3 sequence is CASSIGRTETYEQYF. The CDR3 region has the DNA TGTGCCAGTAGTATAGGGCGGACAGAGACCTACGAGCAGTACTTC. The variable domain in full, completed from reference TRBV19 and TRBJ2-7, reads DGGITQSPKYLFRKEGQNVTLSCEQNLNHDAMYWYRQDPGQGLRLIYYSQIVNDFQKGDIAEGYSVSREKKESFPLTVTSAQKNPTAFYLCASSIGRTETYEQYFGPGTRLTVT.

This clone was seen a single time. The CDR3, as DNA: TGTGCCAGCAGTTTATCGGTGTCGAGGTGGGGAGAGACCCAGTACTTC. It yields the protein CASSLSVSRWGETQYF. The chain combines TRBV27 with TRBJ2-5; D is undetermined. This CDR3 contains 16 residues. Germline V gene data show CDR1 as MNHEY and CDR2 as SMNVEV (reference sequence). Trimming stripped 0 bases from V and 4 bases from J, with 15 bases between.

The chain recombines TRBV5-6 with TRBJ1-2; TRBD1 might be the D (6 bases). V lost 0 bases and J lost 4, with 7 bases in between. This CDR3 is built from 13 residues. CDR1 SGHDT and CDR2 YYEEEE come from the germline V gene. CDR3: CASSLVGGYGYTF. CDR3 nucleotides: TGTGCCAGCAGCTTGGTAGGGGGCTATGGCTACACCTTC.

The CDR3 nucleotides are TGTGCCAGCAGCCCTCGTGGGGGAGCGGGGCCGGATACGCAGTATTTT. Translation: CASSPRGGAGPDTQYF. The chain recombines TRBV7-9 with TRBJ2-3, with 7 positions matching TRBD2. The CDR3 runs 16 residues. V shed 5 bases, J shed 6 bases, and the junction held 14 bases outside the gene matches. In germline, CDR1 is SEHNR, CDR2 FQNEAQ (reference sequence).

The chain uses TRBV2 and TRBJ2-2; 10 bases are a match to TRBD2. Germline CDR1 reads SNHLY; CDR2 reads FYNNEI. V shed 7 bases, J shed 5 bases, and the junction held 10 bases outside the gene matches. CDR3 length: 16 residues. CDR3 DNA sequence: TGTGCCAGCACCCCGAGCGGGAGGGCAGGTACCGGGGAGCTGTTTTTT. Its protein product is CASTPSGRAGTGELFF.

The chain recombines TRBV5-4 with TRBJ1-1; D gene unclear. In germline, CDR1 is SGHNT, CDR2 YYREEE (reference sequence). The CDR3 has 14 residues. The V end was cut by 0 bases, the J end by 3 bases, with 9 bases between. The CDR3: CASSLAIMDTEAFF. The CDR3, as DNA: TGTGCCAGCAGCTTGGCCATTATGGACACTGAAGCTTTCTTT. Looking up the rest from reference TRBV5-4 and TRBJ1-1 gives the full variable domain: ETGVTQSPTHLIKTRGQQVTLRCSSQSGHNTVSWYQQALGQGPQFIFQYYREEENGRGNFPPRFSGLQFPNYSSELNVNALELDDSALYLCASSLAIMDTEAFFGQGTRLTVV.

This chain joins TRBV29-1 and TRBJ2-5, with 11 nucleotides matching TRBD1. The last part of the DNA fits TRBJ2-7 better; the J call may be wrong. Per the germline V gene, CDR1 is SQVTM and CDR2 is ANQGSEA. The CDR3 sequence is 12 residues long. The CDR3 DNA reads as TGCAGCGTCGGACAGGGGGCGGGCGAGCAGTACTTC. This sequence encodes CSVGQGAGEQYF.

This chain connects TRBV19 to TRBJ2-3; TRBD2 agrees at 10 bases. Germline V gives CDR1 LNHDA, CDR2 SQIVND (reference sequence). J lost 6 bases, V lost 6 bases, and 9 bases had no gene match. This CDR3 has 15 residues. The CDR3 region is CASRLAGGRRDTQYF. In DNA, the CDR3 is TGTGCCAGTAGATTAGCGGGAGGTCGTCGGGATACGCAGTATTTT.

This chain links TRBV9 with TRBJ1-2; 8 nucleotides match TRBD1. The V segment lost 5 bases and the J segment 2 bases; nucleotides outside the gene matches: 8. This CDR3 spans 15 amino acids. Per germline, CDR1 SGDLS and CDR2 YYNGEE. The CDR3 reads CASSIGRGHNYGYTF. CDR3 DNA sequence: TGTGCCAGCAGTATCGGCAGGGGGCACAACTATGGCTACACCTTC.

CDR3 nucleotides: TGTGCCAGCAGCATACTAACAGATACGCAGTATTTT. Translating it yields CASSILTDTQYF. The chain joins TRBV7-2 to TRBJ2-3; D is unclear. CDR1 is SGHTA and CDR2 is FQGNSA in the germline V gene. Trimming pared 5 bases from V and 3 bases from J, leaving 6 bases between. The CDR3 is made up of 12 amino acids.

The chain recombines TRBV4-3 with TRBJ2-2; 8 bases agree with TRBD1. Germline V gene lookup returns CDR1 LGHNA and CDR2 YSLEER. The CDR3 extends over 18 amino acids. V lost 4 bases to trimming and J lost 5 bases; unmatched junction nucleotides: 15. The CDR3 DNA reads TGCGCCAGCAGCCGATTCCCACAGGGGGGTTCGTTGACCGGGGAGCTGTTTTTT. This gives the protein CASSRFPQGGSLTGELFF.

This sequence joins TRBV28 and TRBJ1-2, with 8 positions matching TRBD1. CDR1 is MDHEN, CDR2 SYDVKM, per germline. After removal of 3 bases from V and 3 bases from J, the junction contained 3 bases not matched to a gene. The CDR3 extends over 14 amino acids. The DNA for the CDR3 is TGTGCCAGCAGTTTGACAGGGGCCTACTATGGCTACACCTTC. This translates into CASSLTGAYYGYTF.

The V and J genes are TRBV2 and TRBJ1-5, with D unresolved. Germline V gene sequence: CDR1 SNHLY, CDR2 FYNNEI. CDR3 length: 14 amino acids. The V and J ends lost 6 bases and 4 bases respectively, with 13 bases between them. For the CDR3, the DNA is TGTGCCAGCAGAGGAGGAACTTTAAATCAGCCCCAGCATTTT. It is translated as CASRGGTLNQPQHF.

J is TRBJ2-7 and V is TRBV7-9; TRBD2 agrees at 7 bases. V lost 5 bases to trimming and J lost 5 bases; unmatched junction nucleotides: 18. The CDR3 consists of 17 residues. The germline gives CDR1 SEHNR, CDR2 FQNEAQ (reference sequence). CDR3 nucleotides: TGTGCCAGCAGCCCCGCGACCTGGTCTAGCGGTAGGAACGAGCAGTACTTC. Its translation is CASSPATWSSGRNEQYF.